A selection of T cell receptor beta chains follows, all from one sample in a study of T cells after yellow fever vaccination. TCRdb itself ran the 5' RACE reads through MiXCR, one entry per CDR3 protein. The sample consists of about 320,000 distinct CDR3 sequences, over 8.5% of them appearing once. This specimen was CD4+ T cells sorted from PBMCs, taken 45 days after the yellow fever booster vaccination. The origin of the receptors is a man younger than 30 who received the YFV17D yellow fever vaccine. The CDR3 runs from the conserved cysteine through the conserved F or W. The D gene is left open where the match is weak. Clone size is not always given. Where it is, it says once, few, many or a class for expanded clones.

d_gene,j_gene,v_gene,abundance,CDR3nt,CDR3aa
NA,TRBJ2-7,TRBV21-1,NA,TGTGCCAGCAGCGTAACAGATCCCTACGAGCAGTACTTC,CASSVTDPYEQYF
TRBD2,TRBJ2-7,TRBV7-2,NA,TGTGCCAGCAGCTTTAGGACTAGCGGGGGGTTCTCCGACGAGCAGTACTTC,CASSFRTSGGFSDEQYF
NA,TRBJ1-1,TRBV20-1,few,TGCAGTGCTACCCGGGAGGGGAACACTGAAGCTTTCTTT,CSATREGNTEAFF
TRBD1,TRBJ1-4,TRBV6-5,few,TGTGCCAGCAGTGCAAGGGACAGACATCCAGTGTTTTTT,CASSARDRHPVFF
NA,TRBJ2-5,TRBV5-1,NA,TGCGCCAGCAGCTTGTTACCAGGGGAAGAGACCCAGTACTTC,CASSLLPGEETQYF
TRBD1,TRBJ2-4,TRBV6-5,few,TGTGCCAGCAGAGGGGACAGGGGAAAGGACAAAAACATTCAGTACTTC,CASRGDRGKDKNIQYF
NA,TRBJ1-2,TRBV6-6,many,TGTGCCAGCAGGGGCCCTTCCGCTAGCTTGCTCTATGGCTACACCTTC,CASRGPSASLLYGYTF
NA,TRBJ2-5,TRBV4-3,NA,TGCGCCAGCAGCCCTGCGAAGGGGTTCTACTTC,CASSPAKGFYF
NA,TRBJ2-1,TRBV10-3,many,TGTGCCATCAGCAGGGACAATGAGCAGTTCTTC,CAISRDNEQFF
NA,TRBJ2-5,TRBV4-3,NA,TGCGCCAGCAGCCAAGATCTGAGGGGGGCACCAGAAGAGACCCAGTACTTC,CASSQDLRGAPEETQYF
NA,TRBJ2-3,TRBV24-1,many,TGTGCCACCAGTGCCCGGGGCGACGGTTCGTATTTT,CATSARGDGSYF
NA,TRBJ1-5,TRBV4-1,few,TGCGCCAGCAGCCAGCTCGGAACCGGGGCGCGGGGCAATCAGCCCCAGCATTTT,CASSQLGTGARGNQPQHF
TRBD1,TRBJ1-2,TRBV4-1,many,TGCGCCAGCAGCCTCACCGACAGGGGACGCTATGGCTACACCTTC,CASSLTDRGRYGYTF
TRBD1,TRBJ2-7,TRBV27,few,TGTGCCAGCAGTCCGAGACAGGGATCTTACGAGCAGTACTTC,CASSPRQGSYEQYF
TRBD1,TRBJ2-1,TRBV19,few,TGTGCCAGTAGTCCCCCGGGACAGGGGAACAATGAGCAGTTCTTC,CASSPPGQGNNEQFF
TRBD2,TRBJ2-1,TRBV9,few,TGTGCCAGCAGCGTAGGTAGCGGGTACAATGAGCAGTTCTTC,CASSVGSGYNEQFF
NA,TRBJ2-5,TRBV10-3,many,TGTGCCATCAGTGTCCCAGGGGGGGCAGAGACCCAGTACTTC,CAISVPGGAETQYF
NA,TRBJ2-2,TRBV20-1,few,TGCAGTGCCGGTAGTGGGAACACCGGGGAGCTGTTTTTT,CSAGSGNTGELFF
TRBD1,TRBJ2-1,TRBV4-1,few,TGCGCCAGCAGCCAAGTAGACAGGGGGCTACTTGAGCAGTTCTTC,CASSQVDRGLLEQFF
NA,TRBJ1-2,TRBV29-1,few,TGCAGCGTTGGGGAGAACTATGGCTACACCTTC,CSVGENYGYTF
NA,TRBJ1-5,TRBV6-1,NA,TGTGCCAGCAGCGTCGGACAGCCCAATCAGCCCCAGCATTTT,CASSVGQPNQPQHF
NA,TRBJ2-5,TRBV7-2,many,TGTGCCAGCAGCTTAGATGTAGTCCCGGAGACCCAGTACTTC,CASSLDVVPETQYF